The following is a T cell receptor (beta chain) sequence with its context. Its antigen is undetermined. The sample comes from a study of shared clonotypes between healthy human individuals. Using immunoSEQ multiplex PCR, the repertoire was profiled, and TCRdb retains in-frame clones only, with some absent. The sample lists about 2 million clones, 90% to 95% occurring once. Donors included only healthy HIV-negative adults lacking recent acute infections or vaccinations. Every contributor of samples was a Caucasian grown-up residing in Nashville, Tennessee. Overall study results and limits: All-four-donor shared clonotypes had higher generation probabilities than non-shared clonotypes did. Exclusively blood specimens were collected; tissue repertoires likely differ.

Germline V lookup: CDR1 SGHNT, CDR2 YYREEE (reference sequence). The CDR3 totals 13 residues. The V gene lost 4 bases and the J gene lost 3 bases, with 11 bases spanning the gap. The TCR sequence derives from a man in his late teens or twenties in good health. Source material: naive CD4+ T cells sorted from blood. Specified subset: CD45RA+ positively selected. The J gene is TRBJ2-7, the V gene TRBV5-4, with a weak D call TRBD1 (6 bases). This chain's CDR3 is CASSTRQDYEQYF. The CDR3 DNA sequence: TGTGCCAGCAGCACCCGACAGGACTACGAGCAGTACTTC. The entire variable domain, with the rest obtained from reference TRBV5-4 and TRBJ2-7, is as follows: ETGVTQSPTHLIKTRGQQVTLRCSSQSGHNTVSWYQQALGQGPQFIFQYYREEENGRGNFPPRFSGLQFPNYSSELNVNALELDDSALYLCASSTRQDYEQYFGPGTRLTVT.